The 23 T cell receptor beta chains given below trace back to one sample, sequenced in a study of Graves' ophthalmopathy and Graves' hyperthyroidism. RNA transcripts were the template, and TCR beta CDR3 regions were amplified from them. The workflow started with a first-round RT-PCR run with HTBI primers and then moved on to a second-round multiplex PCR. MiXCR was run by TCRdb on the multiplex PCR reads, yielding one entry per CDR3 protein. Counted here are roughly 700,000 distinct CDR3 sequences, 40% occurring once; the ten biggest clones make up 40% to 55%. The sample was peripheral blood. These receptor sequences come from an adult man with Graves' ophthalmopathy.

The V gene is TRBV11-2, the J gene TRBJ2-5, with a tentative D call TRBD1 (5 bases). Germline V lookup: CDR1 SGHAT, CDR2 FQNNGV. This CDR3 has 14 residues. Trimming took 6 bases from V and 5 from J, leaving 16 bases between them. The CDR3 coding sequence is TGTGCCAGCAGTTTCCAGACAGCTTTGGAGACCCAGTACTTC. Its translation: CASSFQTALETQYF.

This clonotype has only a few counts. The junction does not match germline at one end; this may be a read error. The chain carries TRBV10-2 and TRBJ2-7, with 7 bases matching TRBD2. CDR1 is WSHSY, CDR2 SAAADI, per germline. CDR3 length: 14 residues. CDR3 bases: TGTGCCAGCTCTCGCACTAGCGCACAATACGAGCAGTACTTC. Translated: CASSRTSAQYEQYF.

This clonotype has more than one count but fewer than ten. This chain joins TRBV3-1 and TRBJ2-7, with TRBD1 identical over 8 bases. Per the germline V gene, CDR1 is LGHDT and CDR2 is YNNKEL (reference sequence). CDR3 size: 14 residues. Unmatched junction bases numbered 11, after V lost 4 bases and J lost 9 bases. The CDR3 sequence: CASSLPGQDRRQYF. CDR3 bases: TGTGCCAGCAGCCTACCGGGACAGGACCGTAGGCAGTACTTC.

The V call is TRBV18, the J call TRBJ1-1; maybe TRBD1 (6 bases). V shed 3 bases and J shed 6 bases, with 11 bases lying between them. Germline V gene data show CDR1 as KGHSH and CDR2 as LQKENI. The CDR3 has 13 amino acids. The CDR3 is CASSPAGDAEAFF. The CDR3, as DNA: TGTGCCAGCTCACCCGCAGGGGATGCTGAAGCTTTCTTT. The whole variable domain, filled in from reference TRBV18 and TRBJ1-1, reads NAGVMQNPRHLVRRRGQEARLRCSPMKGHSHVYWYRQLPEEGLKFMVYLQKENIIDESGMPKERFSAEFPKEGPSILRIQQVVRGDSAAYFCASSPAGDAEAFFGQGTRLTVV.

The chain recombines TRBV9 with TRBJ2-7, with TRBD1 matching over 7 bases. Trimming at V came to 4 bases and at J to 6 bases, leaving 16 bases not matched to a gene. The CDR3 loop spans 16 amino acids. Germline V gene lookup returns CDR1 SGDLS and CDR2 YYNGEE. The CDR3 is CASSQDTGAPVGEQYF. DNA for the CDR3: TGTGCCAGCAGCCAAGATACAGGGGCCCCGGTGGGCGAGCAGTACTTC.

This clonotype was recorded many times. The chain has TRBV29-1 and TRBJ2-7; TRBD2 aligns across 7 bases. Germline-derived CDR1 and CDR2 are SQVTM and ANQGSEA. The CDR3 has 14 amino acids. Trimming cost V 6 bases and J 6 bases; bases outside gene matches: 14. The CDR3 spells CSVLQRGGVSEQYF. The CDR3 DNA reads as TGCAGCGTGCTCCAGCGGGGAGGGGTCTCCGAGCAGTACTTC.

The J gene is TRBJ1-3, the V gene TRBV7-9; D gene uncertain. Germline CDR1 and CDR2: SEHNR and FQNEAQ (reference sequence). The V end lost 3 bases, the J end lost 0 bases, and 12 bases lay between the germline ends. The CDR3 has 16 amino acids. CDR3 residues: CASSFNHRNSGNTIYF. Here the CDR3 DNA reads TGTGCCAGCAGCTTCAATCACAGAAACTCTGGAAACACCATATATTTT. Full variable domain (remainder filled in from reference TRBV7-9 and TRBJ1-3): DTGVSQNPRHKITKRGQNVTFRCDPISEHNRLYWYRQTLGQGPEFLTYFQNEAQLEKSRLLSDRFSAERPKGSFSTLEIQRTEQGDSAMYLCASSFNHRNSGNTIYFGEGSWLTVV.

This CDR3 reads CASKEQLSGNTIYF. The CDR3 bases are TGTGCCAGCAAGGAGCAACTCTCTGGAAACACCATATATTTT. V usage is TRBV12-3 or TRBV12-4 and J usage is TRBJ1-3; D unclear. V was trimmed by 7 bases and J by 0 bases, leaving 10 bases between them. The CDR3 covers 14 residues.

This CDR3 is CAIGAGDSPLHF. DNA for the CDR3: TGTGCCATCGGCGCAGGGGATTCACCCCTCCACTTT. The chain uses TRBV10-3 and TRBJ1-6, with D possibly TRBD1 on 6 matching bases. The V gene lost 8 bases and the J gene lost 8 bases, with 10 bases spanning the gap. The CDR3 is 12 residues long. Germline CDR1 is ENHRY and CDR2 is SYGVKD.

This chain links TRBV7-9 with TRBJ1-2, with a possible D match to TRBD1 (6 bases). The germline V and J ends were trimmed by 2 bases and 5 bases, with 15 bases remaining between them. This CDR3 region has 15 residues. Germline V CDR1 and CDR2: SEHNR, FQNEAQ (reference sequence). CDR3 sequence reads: CASSLSGTQPYGYTF. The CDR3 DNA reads TGTGCCAGCAGCTTAAGCGGGACACAGCCTTATGGCTACACCTTC.

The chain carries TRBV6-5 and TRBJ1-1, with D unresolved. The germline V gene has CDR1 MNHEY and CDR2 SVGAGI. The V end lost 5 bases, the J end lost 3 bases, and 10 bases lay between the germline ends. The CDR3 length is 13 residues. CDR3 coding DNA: TGTGCCAGCAGTAGAACTATGCACACTGAAGCTTTCTTT. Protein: CASSRTMHTEAFF.

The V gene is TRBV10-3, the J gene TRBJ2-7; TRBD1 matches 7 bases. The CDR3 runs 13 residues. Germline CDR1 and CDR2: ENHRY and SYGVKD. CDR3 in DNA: TGTGCCAGCAGTTTGGCGACAGGGTATGAGCAGTACGTC. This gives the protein CASSLATGYEQYV.

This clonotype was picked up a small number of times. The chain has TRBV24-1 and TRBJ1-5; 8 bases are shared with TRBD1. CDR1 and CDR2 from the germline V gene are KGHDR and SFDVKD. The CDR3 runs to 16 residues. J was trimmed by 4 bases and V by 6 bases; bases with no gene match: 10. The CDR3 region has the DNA TGTGCCACCAGTTACCTCGGGACAGGACGGAATCAGCCCCAGCATTTT. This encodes CATSYLGTGRNQPQHF.

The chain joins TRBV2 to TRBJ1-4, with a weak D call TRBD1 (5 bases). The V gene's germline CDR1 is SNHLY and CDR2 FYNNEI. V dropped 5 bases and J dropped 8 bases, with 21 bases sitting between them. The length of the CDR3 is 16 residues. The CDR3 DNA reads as TGTGCCAGCAGTTTGAGGACATGGACCCGTGGCGAAAAACTGTTTTTT. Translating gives CASSLRTWTRGEKLFF.

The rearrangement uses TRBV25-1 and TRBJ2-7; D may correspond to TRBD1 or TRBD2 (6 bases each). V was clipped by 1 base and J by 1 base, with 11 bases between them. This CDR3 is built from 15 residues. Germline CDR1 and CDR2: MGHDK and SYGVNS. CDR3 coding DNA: TGTGCCAGCAGTGAATTCGGCGGGACATCCTACGAGCAGTACTTC. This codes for CASSEFGGTSYEQYF.

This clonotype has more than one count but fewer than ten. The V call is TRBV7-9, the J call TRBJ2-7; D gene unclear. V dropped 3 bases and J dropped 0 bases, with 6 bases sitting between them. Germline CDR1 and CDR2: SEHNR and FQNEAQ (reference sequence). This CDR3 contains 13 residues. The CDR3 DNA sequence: TGTGCCAGCAGCTTCACACACTCCTACGAGCAGTACTTC. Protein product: CASSFTHSYEQYF.

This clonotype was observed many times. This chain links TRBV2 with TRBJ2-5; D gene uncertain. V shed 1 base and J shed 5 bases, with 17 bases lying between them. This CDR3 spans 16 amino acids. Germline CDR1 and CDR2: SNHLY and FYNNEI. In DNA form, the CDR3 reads TGTGCCAGCAGTGAAGATCGAGGAAGTCAGAGGGAGACCCAGTACTTC. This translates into CASSEDRGSQRETQYF. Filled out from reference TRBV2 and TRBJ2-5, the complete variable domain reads EPEVTQTPSHQVTQMGQEVILRCVPISNHLYFYWYRQILGQKVEFLVSFYNNEISEKSEIFDDQFSVERPDGSNFTLKIRSTKLEDSAMYFCASSEDRGSQRETQYFGPGTRLLVL.

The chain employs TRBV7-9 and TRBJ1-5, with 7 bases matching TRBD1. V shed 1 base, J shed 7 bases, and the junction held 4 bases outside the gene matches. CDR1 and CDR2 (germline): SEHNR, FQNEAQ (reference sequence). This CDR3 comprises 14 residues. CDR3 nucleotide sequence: TGTGCCAGCAGCTTAGGTCAGGGGGAGCAGCCCCAGCATTTT. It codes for CASSLGQGEQPQHF.

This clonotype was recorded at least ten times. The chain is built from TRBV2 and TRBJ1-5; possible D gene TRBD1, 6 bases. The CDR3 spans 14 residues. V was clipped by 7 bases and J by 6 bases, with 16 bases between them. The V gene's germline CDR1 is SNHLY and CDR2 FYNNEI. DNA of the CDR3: TGTGCCAGCAAGGGCAGGGGTGCGGGTCAGCCCCAGCATTTT. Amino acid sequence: CASKGRGAGQPQHF.

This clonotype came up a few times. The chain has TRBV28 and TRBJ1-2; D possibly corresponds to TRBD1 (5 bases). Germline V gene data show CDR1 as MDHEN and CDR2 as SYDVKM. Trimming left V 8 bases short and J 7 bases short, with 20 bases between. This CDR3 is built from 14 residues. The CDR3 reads CASEPAPHGAGYTF. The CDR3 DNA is TGTGCCAGCGAACCAGCACCCCACGGGGCTGGCTACACCTTC.

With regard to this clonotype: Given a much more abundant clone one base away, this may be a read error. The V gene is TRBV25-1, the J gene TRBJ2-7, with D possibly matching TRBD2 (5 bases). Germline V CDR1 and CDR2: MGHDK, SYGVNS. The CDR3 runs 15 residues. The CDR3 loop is CASSRLGLAFSERYF. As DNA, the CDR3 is TGTGCCAGCAGCCGCCTAGGCCTAGCCTTCTCCGAGCGGTACTTC.

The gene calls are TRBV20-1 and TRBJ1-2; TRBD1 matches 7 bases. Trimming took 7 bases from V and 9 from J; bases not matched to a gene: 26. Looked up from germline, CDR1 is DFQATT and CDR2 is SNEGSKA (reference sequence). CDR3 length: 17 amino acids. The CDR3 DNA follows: TGCAGTGGTGCAACCTCCTCCTTAGGGGGCGCTTTCAAACGCTACACCTTC. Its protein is CSGATSSLGGAFKRYTF.

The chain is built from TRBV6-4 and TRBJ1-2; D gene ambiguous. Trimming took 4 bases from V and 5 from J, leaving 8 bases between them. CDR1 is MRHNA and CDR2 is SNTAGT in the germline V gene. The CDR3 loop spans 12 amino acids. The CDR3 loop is CASSVRFYGYTF. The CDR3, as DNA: TGTGCCAGCAGTGTCCGCTTTTATGGCTACACCTTC.